The 14 T cell receptor beta chains listed next were all sequenced from one sample in a study of cytomegalovirus exposure and HLA in healthy donors. It was with 60 Vbeta and 13 Jbeta primers that the PCR ran. Generated by immunoSEQ multiplex PCR, the TCRdb table keeps only in-frame clones and is missing some. The sample gives some 100,000 clones, approximately 81% of which show up once; roughly 3.5% is in the top ten. The sequencing input was PBMCs. The source is a male donor in good health and CMV-seropositive.

V usage is TRBV30 and J usage is TRBJ2-7, with D possibly matching TRBD1 (6 bases). The CDR3 extends over 14 amino acids. The germline gives CDR1 GTSNPN, CDR2 SVGIG (reference sequence). Trimming left V 3 bases short and J 5 bases short, with 17 bases between. The CDR3 protein is CAWRTGTTRDEQYF. CDR3 nucleotides: TGTGCCTGGAGGACCGGGACAACAAGGGACGAGCAGTACTTC. Combining the CDR3 with reference TRBV30 and TRBJ2-7 gives the whole variable domain SQTIHQWPATLVQPVGSPLSLECTVEGTSNPNLYWYRQAAGRGLQLLFYSVGIGQISSEVPQNLSASRPQDRQFILSSKKLLLSDSGFYLCAWRTGTTRDEQYFGPGTRLTVT.

V gene TRBV7-2 combines with J gene TRBJ1-2; weak D call: TRBD1 (5 bases). The CDR3 totals 13 residues. V lost 3 bases and J lost 6, with 11 bases in between. Germline CDR1 is SGHTA and CDR2 is FQGNSA. CDR3 sequence reads: CASSFDGANGYTF. The CDR3 DNA reads as TGTGCCAGCAGCTTCGATGGGGCAAATGGCTACACCTTC.

This clone was counted only a few times. The chain couples TRBV4-3 to TRBJ1-6, with D unclear. Germline CDR1 reads LGHNA; CDR2 reads YSLEER. The CDR3 contains 15 residues. V lost 4 bases, J lost 5 bases, and 12 bases lay in between. CDR3 residues: CASSPLTGDNSPLHF. The CDR3 nucleotides read TGCGCCAGCAGCCCCCTAACCGGGGATAATTCACCCCTCCACTTT.

The chain combines TRBV5-1 with TRBJ2-4; D may be TRBD2 (6 bases). Germline CDR1 reads SGHRS; CDR2 reads YFSETQ. The CDR3 consists of 14 residues. The V gene lost 3 bases and the J gene lost 6 bases, with 13 bases spanning the gap. For the CDR3, the DNA is TGCGCCAGCAGCTCGGAACCGGGACTAAACATTCAGTACTTC. Translating it yields CASSSEPGLNIQYF.

The chain employs TRBV7-2 and TRBJ2-5; D is unresolved. From germline, CDR1 is SGHTA and CDR2 FQGNSA. V lost 4 bases, J lost 4 bases, and 13 bases lay in between. The CDR3 has 14 residues. The CDR3 is CASSWVSKVETQYF. CDR3 sequence (DNA): TGTGCCAGCAGCTGGGTTAGCAAGGTAGAGACCCAGTACTTC.

The chain links TRBV6-1 to TRBJ1-5; 10 bases are shared with TRBD1. CDR1 MNHNS and CDR2 SASEGT come from the germline V gene. The CDR3 covers 14 residues. After removal of 6 bases from V and 4 bases from J, the junction contained 3 bases not matched to a gene. The CDR3 spells CASRGQGINQPQHF. For the CDR3, the DNA is TGTGCCAGCAGGGGACAGGGGATTAATCAGCCCCAGCATTTT.

This chain joins TRBV11-3 and TRBJ1-4; no definite D call. CDR1 and CDR2 (germline): SGHNT, YENEEA. The CDR3 length is 12 residues. The V and J ends lost 4 bases and 7 bases respectively, with 7 bases between them. The CDR3, as DNA: TGTGCCAGCAGCTCCTCGAGTGAAAAACTGTTTTTT. As protein: CASSSSSEKLFF.

The V call is TRBV27, the J call TRBJ2-7; weak D call: TRBD2 (5 bases). The CDR3 runs 14 residues. V was shortened by 5 bases and J by 1 base, with 12 bases between the two germline ends. Germline-derived CDR1 and CDR2 are MNHEY and SMNVEV (reference sequence). The chain's CDR3 is CASSPASGSYEQYF. Written as DNA, the CDR3 is TGTGCCAGCAGTCCCGCCAGCGGATCCTACGAGCAGTACTTC.

This chain joins TRBV30 and TRBJ1-2; TRBD1 matches at 7 bases. V was pared by 2 bases and J by 0 bases, with 9 bases of the junction left unmatched. The CDR3 consists of 16 residues. Germline V gives CDR1 GTSNPN, CDR2 SVGIG (reference sequence). The CDR3 protein is CAWSNPRDRPNYGYTF. The CDR3 region has the DNA TGTGCCTGGAGTAATCCCCGGGACAGACCTAACTATGGCTACACCTTC. Full variable domain (remainder filled in from reference TRBV30 and TRBJ1-2): SQTIHQWPATLVQPVGSPLSLECTVEGTSNPNLYWYRQAAGRGLQLLFYSVGIGQISSEVPQNLSASRPQDRQFILSSKKLLLSDSGFYLCAWSNPRDRPNYGYTFGSGTRLTVV.

The chain couples TRBV19 to TRBJ2-2, with D unclear. Looked up from germline, CDR1 is LNHDA and CDR2 is SQIVND (reference sequence). V was trimmed by 3 bases and J by 7 bases, leaving 6 bases between them. CDR3 length: 12 amino acids. CDR3 in amino acids: CASSMTYGELFF. CDR3 sequence (DNA): TGTGCCAGTAGTATGACTTACGGGGAGCTGTTTTTT.

V usage is TRBV5-1 and J usage is TRBJ2-2, with D maybe TRBD2 (5 bases). Germline CDR1 SGHRS, CDR2 YFSETQ. V lost 5 bases and J 7 bases, leaving 18 bases between the germline ends. The CDR3 is 15 amino acids. CDR3: CASSSSGLAGGELFF. The CDR3 DNA reads TGCGCCAGCAGTTCCTCGGGGTTGGCAGGCGGGGAGCTGTTTTTT.

This sequence joins TRBV27 and TRBJ2-7, with D possibly matching TRBD1 (6 bases). V lost 0 bases and J 5 bases, leaving 14 bases between the germline ends. CDR3 length: 15 residues. Germline values: CDR1 MNHEY, CDR2 SMNVEV (reference sequence). CDR3 in DNA: TGTGCCAGCAGTTTATCGAGGCAGGGGAACGACGAGCAGTACTTC. Its protein is CASSLSRQGNDEQYF.

J is TRBJ2-7 and V is TRBV9; 9 nucleotides agree with TRBD1. Germline values: CDR1 SGDLS, CDR2 YYNGEE. J was trimmed by 0 bases and V by 4 bases; bases with no gene match: 8. The CDR3 has 16 residues. The CDR3 loop is CASSLRDRDRSYEQYF. The CDR3 DNA sequence: TGTGCCAGCAGCCTCCGGGACAGGGACCGCTCCTACGAGCAGTACTTC.

This chain uses TRBV29-1 with TRBJ1-1, with D possibly matching TRBD1 (6 bases). The CDR3 runs to 15 residues. CDR1 and CDR2 (germline): SQVTM, ANQGSEA. V lost 1 base and J lost 2, with 14 bases in between. The CDR3 DNA follows: TGCAGCGTTGAAGTCATACAGGGTGGTAACACTGAAGCTTTCTTT. It encodes CSVEVIQGGNTEAFF.